Below, one TCR beta chain is given with its context. Trimming removed 5 bases at V and 4 bases at J, with 9 bases between. The CDR3 is made up of 12 amino acids. The germline gives CDR1 MNHNY, CDR2 SVGAGI (reference sequence). This entry comes from a study of blood T cell repertoires in COVID-19. TCRdb keeps only in-frame clones here, not all; method: immunoSEQ multiplex PCR. The sample includes tens of thousands of clones, over 70% seen only once; the top ten take 2.5% to 4%. The receptor was derived from a man in his 70s with COVID-19, enrolled during active disease. The rearrangement joins TRBV6-6 to TRBJ2-7, with D uncertain. The sample was peripheral blood. As DNA, the CDR3 is TGTGCCAGCAGTGGAGCGTGGTACGAGCAGTACTTC. Translated, it gives CASSGAWYEQYF.